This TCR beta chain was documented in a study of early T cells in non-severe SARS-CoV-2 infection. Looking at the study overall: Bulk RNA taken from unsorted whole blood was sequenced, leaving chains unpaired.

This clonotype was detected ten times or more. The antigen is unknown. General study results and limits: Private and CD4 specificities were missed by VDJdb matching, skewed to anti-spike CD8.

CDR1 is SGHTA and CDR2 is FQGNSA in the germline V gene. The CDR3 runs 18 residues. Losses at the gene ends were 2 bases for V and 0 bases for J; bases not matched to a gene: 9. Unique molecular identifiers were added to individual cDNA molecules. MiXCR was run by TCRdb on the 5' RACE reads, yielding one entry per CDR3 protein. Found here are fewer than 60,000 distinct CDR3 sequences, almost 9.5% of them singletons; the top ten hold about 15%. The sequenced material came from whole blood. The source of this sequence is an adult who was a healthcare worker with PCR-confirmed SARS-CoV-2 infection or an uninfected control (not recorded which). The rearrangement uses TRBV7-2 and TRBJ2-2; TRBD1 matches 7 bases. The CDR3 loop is CASSLLPPQGANTGELFF. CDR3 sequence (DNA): TGTGCCAGCAGCTTACTACCCCCGCAGGGGGCGAACACCGGGGAGCTGTTTTTT.